What follows are 29 T cell receptor beta chains derived from one specimen sequenced in a study of shared clonotypes between healthy human individuals. Sequenced by immunoSEQ multiplex PCR; TCRdb stores in-frame clones only, minus some. Seen here are over a million clones, 65% to 80% observed once, and the top ten hold approximately 1.5%. The specimen was memory CD4+ T cells sorted from blood. Subset given: CD45RA-negative fraction. These receptors originate from a man between 18 and 35 years old in good health.

This clone has ten or more counts. The chain carries TRBV30 and TRBJ2-7; D possibly corresponds to TRBD1 (6 bases). Deletions cut 4 bases from V and 2 bases from J, with 9 bases between. From germline, CDR1 is GTSNPN and CDR2 SVGIG (reference sequence). The CDR3 has 12 residues. CDR3 in DNA: TGTGCCTGGAACAGGGACACCTACGAGCAGTACTTC. It yields the protein CAWNRDTYEQYF. Full variable domain (remainder filled in from reference TRBV30 and TRBJ2-7): SQTIHQWPATLVQPVGSPLSLECTVEGTSNPNLYWYRQAAGRGLQLLFYSVGIGQISSEVPQNLSASRPQDRQFILSSKKLLLSDSGFYLCAWNRDTYEQYFGPGTRLTVT.

This clone was picked up a small number of times. This sequence joins TRBV6-1 and TRBJ2-1; D is tentatively TRBD1 or TRBD2 (5 bases each). The CDR3 has 15 amino acids. Germline CDR1 MNHNS, CDR2 SASEGT. V dropped 4 bases and J dropped 1 base, with 11 bases sitting between them. Written as DNA, the CDR3 is TGTGCCAGCAGTGGAGGGCAGGGTTCCTACAATGAGCAGTTCTTC. This translates into CASSGGQGSYNEQFF.

The V call is TRBV5-1, the J call TRBJ2-1; TRBD2 matches 11 bases. V lost 1 base to trimming and J lost 6 bases; unmatched junction nucleotides: 3. The germline V gene has CDR1 SGHRS and CDR2 YFSETQ. This CDR3 is 15 amino acids long. DNA for the CDR3: TGCGCCAGCAGCTTGTCGACTAGCGGGACCAATGAGCAGTTCTTC. Its translation: CASSLSTSGTNEQFF.

The chain has TRBV15 and TRBJ2-1, with 7 bases fitting TRBD2. J lost 7 bases, V lost 5 bases, and 14 bases had no gene match. The CDR3 contains 16 residues. Germline CDR1 reads LNHNV; CDR2 reads YYDKDF (reference sequence). The CDR3 sequence is CATSGALAEFLNEQFF. The DNA for the CDR3 is TGTGCCACCAGCGGGGCTCTAGCGGAGTTTTTAAATGAGCAGTTCTTC.

The count of this clone is one. The chain recombines TRBV15 with TRBJ2-7; tentative D call: TRBD1 (6 bases). Germline CDR1 reads LNHNV; CDR2 reads YYDKDF (reference sequence). With 0 bases removed from V and 0 bases from J, the gap between germline ends came to 9 bases. CDR3 size: 15 residues. DNA for the CDR3: TGTGCCACCAGCAGAGAACAGGGTATCTCCTACGAGCAGTACTTC. It yields the protein CATSREQGISYEQYF.

This clone appeared a single time. This chain links TRBV5-1 with TRBJ2-7, with a weak D call TRBD1 (6 bases). This CDR3 comprises 17 residues. Trimming cost V 0 bases and J 1 base, with 17 bases left between them. The germline V gene encodes CDR1 SGHRS and CDR2 YFSETQ. The CDR3 coding sequence is TGCGCCAGCAGCTTGGCCCCTGGCCGGACAGCGTCCTACGAGCAGTACTTC. Translation: CASSLAPGRTASYEQYF.

The rearrangement uses TRBV6-5 and TRBJ1-4; D is undetermined. Trimming took off 7 bases at V and 7 bases at J, with 13 bases between the two ends. Germline V CDR1 and CDR2: MNHEY, SVGAGI. CDR3 length equals 13 residues. DNA for the CDR3: TGTGCCAGCACCTCGGGGATAGGTGAAAAACTGTTTTTT. This gives the protein CASTSGIGEKLFF.

The gene calls are TRBV14 and TRBJ2-7; 8 positions match TRBD1. This CDR3 is built from 14 residues. V shed 2 bases and J 2 bases; nucleotides not matched to a gene: 2. Per germline, CDR1 SGHDN and CDR2 FVKESK. The CDR3 DNA follows: TGTGCCAGCAGCCAAAACAGGGGGGCCTACGAGCAGTACTTC. Its translation: CASSQNRGAYEQYF.

Comments on this clone: The DNA is left out, because the CDR3 cannot be placed on it with certainty; the CDR3 is given as TCRdb lists it. V gene TRBV21-1 combines with J gene TRBJ2-6; the DNA was not compared with TRBD2, the D call given in the table. TRBV21-1 is classified as a pseudogene. Counting both end residues, the CDR3 totals 18 amino acids. CDR3 sequence: CASIPTGGVGTGANVLTF.

The rearrangement joins TRBV27 to TRBJ1-5, with D perhaps matching TRBD1 (6 bases). Germline lookup yields CDR1 MNHEY and CDR2 SMNVEV (reference sequence). The CDR3 extends over 15 amino acids. The V end lost 2 bases, the J end lost 0 bases, and 8 bases lay between the germline ends. The CDR3 DNA sequence: TGTGCCAGCAGTTTAGGGACATTTAGCAATCAGCCCCAGCATTTT. Translation: CASSLGTFSNQPQHF.

To note about this clone: This same CDR3 is encoded by further DNA sequences in the sample. This chain links TRBV4-1 with TRBJ2-3; 10 nucleotides align to TRBD2. J lost 2 bases, V lost 2 bases, and 4 bases had no gene match. The CDR3 sequence is 16 residues long. Germline CDR1 reads MGHRA; CDR2 reads YSYEKL. The CDR3 reads CASSQRTSGYTDTQYF. As DNA, the CDR3 is TGCGCCAGCAGCCAAAGGACTAGCGGTTACACAGATACGCAGTATTTT.

The rearrangement joins TRBV28 to TRBJ2-4; TRBD1 aligns across 12 bases. The germline CDR1 and CDR2 sequences are MDHEN and SYDVKM. The length of the CDR3 is 15 residues. The junction had 3 bases not matched to a gene; V was cut back by 6 bases and J by 3 bases. The CDR3 sequence is CASRGQGANKNIQYF. DNA for the CDR3: TGTGCCAGCAGGGGACAGGGGGCCAACAAAAACATTCAGTACTTC.

In DNA form, the CDR3 reads TGTGCCAGCAGCTTAAGTAACAGGAACCAAGAGACCCAGTACTTC. Translation gives CASSLSNRNQETQYF. The chain carries TRBV7-2 and TRBJ2-5; the D gene is possibly TRBD1 (5 bases). In germline, CDR1 is SGHTA, CDR2 FQGNSA. The V gene lost 2 bases and the J gene lost 0 bases, with 10 bases spanning the gap. The CDR3 spans 15 residues.

This clone came up once. Other DNA sequences within the sample encode an identical CDR3. The CDR3 is CASSLTAYEQYF. In nucleotides, the CDR3 is TGTGCCAGCAGCCTCACCGCCTACGAGCAGTACTTC. This chain links TRBV7-2 with TRBJ2-7; the D is unclear. V was clipped by 5 bases and J by 2 bases, with 7 bases between them. The germline gives CDR1 SGHTA, CDR2 FQGNSA. The CDR3 extends over 12 amino acids.

There are many counts of this clone. Other DNA sequences in the sample encode the same CDR3. The V call is TRBV6-4, the J call TRBJ1-1; perhaps TRBD1 as D (6 bases). V was pared by 0 bases and J by 2 bases, with 7 bases between. From germline, CDR1 is MRHNA and CDR2 SNTAGT. This CDR3 region has 14 residues. CDR3 bases: TGTGCCAGCAGTGACTCGGACAGAAACACTGAAGCTTTCTTT. Its translation: CASSDSDRNTEAFF.

As for this clone: This same CDR3 is encoded by further DNA sequences in the sample. This sequence joins TRBV2 and TRBJ2-3, with 8 positions matching TRBD2. CDR1 and CDR2 (germline): SNHLY, FYNNEI. Germline trimming cut 3 bases from V and 1 base from J; bases unmatched to any gene: 3. The CDR3 runs to 15 residues. In nucleotides, the CDR3 is TGTGCCAGCAGTGAGGGTAGCGGGGGCACAGATACGCAGTATTTT. It translates to CASSEGSGGTDTQYF.

J is TRBJ2-1 and V is TRBV5-6, with a tentative D call TRBD1 (5 bases). The germline gives CDR1 SGHDT, CDR2 YYEEEE. The CDR3 runs 14 residues. Trimming removed 1 base at V and 4 bases at J, with 9 bases between. In DNA, the CDR3 is TGTGCCAGCAGCTTGACAGACAGATACAATGAGCAGTTCTTC. It codes for CASSLTDRYNEQFF. The variable domain in full, completed from reference TRBV5-6 and TRBJ2-1, reads DAGVTQSPTHLIKTRGQQVTLRCSPKSGHDTVSWYQQALGQGPQFIFQYYEEEERQRGNFPDRFSGHQFPNYSSELNVNALLLGDSALYLCASSLTDRYNEQFFGPGTRLTVL.

This clone was counted only a few times. This chain joins TRBV7-9 and TRBJ2-5, with TRBD2 as a possible D gene (6 bases). V was clipped by 4 bases and J by 4 bases, with 13 bases between them. Per the germline V gene, CDR1 is SEHNR and CDR2 is FQNEAQ (reference sequence). This CDR3 contains 14 residues. The chain's CDR3 is CASSSRGSGETQYF. In nucleotides, the CDR3 is TGTGCCAGCAGCTCCCGGGGGAGCGGAGAGACCCAGTACTTC. Combining the CDR3 with reference TRBV7-9 and TRBJ2-5 gives the whole variable domain DTGVSQNPRHKITKRGQNVTFRCDPISEHNRLYWYRQTLGQGPEFLTYFQNEAQLEKSRLLSDRFSAERPKGSFSTLEIQRTEQGDSAMYLCASSSRGSGETQYFGPGTRLLVL.

The chain recombines TRBV5-1 with TRBJ2-3, with 10 bases fitting TRBD2. Germline values: CDR1 SGHRS, CDR2 YFSETQ. With 0 bases clipped from V and 2 bases from J, the junction kept 3 bases outside the gene matches. The CDR3 contains 16 residues. Here the CDR3 reads CASSLGGLAATDTQYF. CDR3 in DNA: TGCGCCAGCAGCTTGGGAGGACTAGCGGCCACAGATACGCAGTATTTT.

The chain joins TRBV18 to TRBJ1-6; D may be TRBD1 (5 bases). Trimming stripped 4 bases from V and 0 bases from J, with 13 bases between. Germline V lookup: CDR1 KGHSH, CDR2 LQKENI. This CDR3 has 17 amino acids. The CDR3 loop is CASSLTRDSSYNSPLHF. In DNA, the CDR3 is TGTGCCAGCTCACTCACCAGGGATAGCTCCTATAATTCACCCCTCCACTTT. Together with reference TRBV18 and TRBJ1-6, the CDR3 gives the full variable domain: NAGVMQNPRHLVRRRGQEARLRCSPMKGHSHVYWYRQLPEEGLKFMVYLQKENIIDESGMPKERFSAEFPKEGPSILRIQQVVRGDSAAYFCASSLTRDSSYNSPLHFGNGTRLTVT.

In its sample, this clone was seen once. This chain links TRBV10-2 with TRBJ2-3; 9 bases are shared with TRBD2. The V segment lost 4 bases and the J segment 1 base; nucleotides outside the gene matches: 3. The CDR3 is made up of 15 amino acids. From germline, CDR1 is WSHSY and CDR2 SAAADI. The CDR3 DNA follows: TGCGCCAGCAGTGCAATAGCGGGGGGCACAGATACGCAGTATTTT. This encodes CASSAIAGGTDTQYF.

The chain uses TRBV10-3 and TRBJ1-4; 9 nucleotides agree with TRBD1. The CDR3 is 15 residues long. The J segment lost 3 bases and the V segment lost 5 bases, leaving 4 bases of the junction unmatched. The germline CDR1 and CDR2 sequences are ENHRY and SYGVKD. The CDR3 reads CAISKGQGSNEKLFF. In DNA form, the CDR3 reads TGTGCCATCAGTAAGGGACAGGGTTCTAATGAAAAACTGTTTTTT.

The chain couples TRBV7-2 to TRBJ1-2; perhaps TRBD1 as D (6 bases). The CDR3 runs 15 residues. Trimming shortened V by 5 bases and J by 4 bases, and 17 bases separated the two germline ends. Germline lookup yields CDR1 SGHTA and CDR2 FQGNSA. CDR3: CASSPLQQGGYGYTF. CDR3 nucleotides: TGTGCCAGCAGCCCACTTCAGCAAGGGGGCTATGGCTACACCTTC.

This clone was detected only a few times. Within the sample, other DNA sequences also encode this same CDR3. The V call is TRBV19, the J call TRBJ1-5; D might be TRBD1 (5 bases). V gave up 5 bases and J gave up 4 bases, with 9 bases separating them. CDR1 is LNHDA and CDR2 is SQIVND in the germline V gene (reference sequence). This CDR3 contains 13 residues. CDR3 nucleotide sequence: TGTGCCAGTAGTCCACGGGGGAATCAGCCCCAGCATTTT. It codes for CASSPRGNQPQHF. Full variable domain (rest looked up from reference TRBV19 and TRBJ1-5): DGGITQSPKYLFRKEGQNVTLSCEQNLNHDAMYWYRQDPGQGLRLIYYSQIVNDFQKGDIAEGYSVSREKKESFPLTVTSAQKNPTAFYLCASSPRGNQPQHFGDGTRLSIL.

This clone is a singleton in its sample. The chain combines TRBV9 with TRBJ2-7; TRBD2 matches 12 bases. This CDR3 region has 16 residues. V was pared by 0 bases and J by 1 base, with 2 bases of the junction left unmatched. Germline V gene data show CDR1 as SGDLS and CDR2 as YYNGEE. CDR3 sequence reads: CASSVGGTSGSYEQYF. The CDR3 DNA sequence: TGTGCCAGCAGCGTAGGAGGGACTAGCGGGTCCTACGAGCAGTACTTC.

V is TRBV27 and J is TRBJ1-5; perhaps TRBD1 as D (6 bases). The V gene's germline CDR1 is MNHEY and CDR2 SMNVEV (reference sequence). Trimming took 5 bases from V and 0 from J, leaving 11 bases between them. The CDR3 covers 15 residues. The CDR3 region is CASSPQGNSNQPQHF. The CDR3 region has the DNA TGTGCCAGCAGTCCGCAGGGGAATAGCAATCAGCCCCAGCATTTT.

The V gene is TRBV6-5, the J gene TRBJ2-5; no clear D. From germline, CDR1 is MNHEY and CDR2 SVGAGI. CDR3 size: 16 residues. Trimming took off 0 bases at V and 2 bases at J, with 13 bases between the two ends. In DNA form, the CDR3 reads TGTGCCAGCAGTTACTCGAACACTCGGATGCAAGAGACCCAGTACTTC. It yields the protein CASSYSNTRMQETQYF.

V is TRBV5-1 and J is TRBJ2-2, with D tentatively TRBD1 (6 bases). There are 14 residues in the CDR3. V dropped 5 bases and J dropped 2 bases, with 10 bases sitting between them. The V gene's germline CDR1 is SGHRS and CDR2 YFSETQ. This chain's CDR3 is CASRAGVNTGELFF. The CDR3 DNA reads as TGCGCCAGCAGAGCAGGGGTAAACACCGGGGAGCTGTTTTTT.

The V gene is TRBV5-6, the J gene TRBJ2-4; D is possibly TRBD1 (5 bases). Germline V gene data show CDR1 as SGHDT and CDR2 as YYEEEE. This CDR3 contains 15 residues. Deletions cut 2 bases from V and 8 bases from J, with 17 bases between. CDR3: CASSFVKGLTDIQYF. DNA of the CDR3: TGTGCCAGCAGCTTTGTTAAGGGGCTGACGGACATTCAGTACTTC.